This TCR beta chain derives from a study of response to subunit inactivated influenza vaccine. General study findings and limits: The study's authors posited that every seasonal influenza vaccination enlists few new T cells.

TCRdb analysed the RT-PCR reads with MiXCR anew, one entry per CDR3 protein. The sample consists of over 450,000 distinct CDR3 sequences, roughly 13% of them appearing once. The CDR3 is 13 amino acids. V lost 3 bases, J lost 10 bases, and 13 bases lay in between. With regard to this clonotype: The antigen is unknown.

The chain has TRBV12-3 or TRBV12-4 and TRBJ2-1, with D possibly being TRBD1 (5 bases). This TCR was recovered from a man aged 50-59 years who received an inactivated influenza vaccine. Material: PBMCs from blood, obtained about 6 weeks after vaccination. The chain's CDR3 is CASSFSGPIEQFF. In DNA, the CDR3 is TGTGCCAGCAGTTTTTCAGGGCCGATAGAGCAGTTCTTC.